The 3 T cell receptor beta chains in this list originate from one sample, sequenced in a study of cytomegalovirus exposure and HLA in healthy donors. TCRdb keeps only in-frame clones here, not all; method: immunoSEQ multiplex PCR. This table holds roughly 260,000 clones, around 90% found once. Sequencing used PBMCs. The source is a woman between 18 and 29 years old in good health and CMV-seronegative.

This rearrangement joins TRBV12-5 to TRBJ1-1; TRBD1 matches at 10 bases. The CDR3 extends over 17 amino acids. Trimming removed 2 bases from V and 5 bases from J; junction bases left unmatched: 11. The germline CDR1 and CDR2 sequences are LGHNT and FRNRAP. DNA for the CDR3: TGTGCTAGTGGTTTGACCCCTCCGGACAGGGGGTATACTGAAGCTTTCTTT. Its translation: CASGLTPPDRGYTEAFF.

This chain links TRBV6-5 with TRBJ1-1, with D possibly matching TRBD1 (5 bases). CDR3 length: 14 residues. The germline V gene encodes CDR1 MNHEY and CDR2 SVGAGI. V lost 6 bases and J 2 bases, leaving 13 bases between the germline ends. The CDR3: CASSLSQGNTEAFF. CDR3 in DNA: TGTGCCAGCAGCCTCTCCCAGGGTAACACTGAAGCTTTCTTT.

The DNA of the CDR3 is TGCGCCAGCAGCCAAACTCAGGGGTACGAGCAGTACTTC. This encodes CASSQTQGYEQYF. The gene calls are TRBV4-1 and TRBJ2-7; D is possibly TRBD1 (6 bases). The V end lost 2 bases, the J end lost 4 bases, and 9 bases lay between the germline ends. Germline V gene lookup returns CDR1 MGHRA and CDR2 YSYEKL. The CDR3 covers 13 residues.